Listed below are T cell receptor beta chains from one sample, sequenced in a study of graft-versus-host responses after intestinal transplantation. Profiling relied on immunoSEQ multiplex PCR, and the TCRdb table lists in-frame clones only, not all of them. The sample carries around 12,000 clones, 93% recorded once. Specimen: PBMCs, collected around 1,000 days after intestinal transplantation. These receptors all come from a human patient who received an intestinal transplant, so some T cells may come from the graft donor. CDR3s include the opening cysteine and the closing phenylalanine or tryptophan. A D gene is named only where the DNA matches it firmly. Size values are once, few and many counts, or a class for expanded clones, and some rows have none.

- TRBJ2-5 TRBV9 TRBD2 TGTGCCAGCAGCGCCGTCCTTCTAGCGGGGGGGGAGGAGACCCAGTACTTC CASSAVLLAGGEETQYF
- TRBJ1-5 TRBV27 - TGTGCCAGCAGGATGGACACCTATAGCAATCAGCCCCAGCATTTT CASRMDTYSNQPQHF
few TRBJ1-1 TRBV19 - TGTGCCAGTAGTACACACAGTGGGAACACTGAAGCTTTCTTT CASSTHSGNTEAFF
- TRBJ1-3 TRBV11-2 - TGTGCCAGCAGCTTAGGGACACATGGAAACACCATATATTTT CASSLGTHGNTIYF
- TRBJ1-2 TRBV10-2 - TGCGCCAGCAGCACCGTATCCGGGGAAGGAGGAGACTATGGCTACACCTTC CASSTVSGEGGDYGYTF
- TRBJ2-7 TRBV6-6 TRBD1 TGTGCCAGCAGCCCCGGGACAGGGAGCTACGAGCAGTACTTC CASSPGTGSYEQYF
- TRBJ1-5 TRBV15 - TGTGCCACCGAGGAGAGTACTAGCAATCAGCCCCAGCATTTT CATEESTSNQPQHF
- TRBJ1-2 TRBV14 - TGTGCCAGCAGCCAAGATCGGATGGCCTTGGTGGGCTACACCTTC CASSQDRMALVGYTF
- TRBJ1-1 TRBV7-2 - TGTGCCAGCAGCTTCTACGGCTACATGAACACTGAAGCTTTCTTT CASSFYGYMNTEAFF
- TRBJ1-2 TRBV7-3 TRBD1 TGTGCCAGCAGCTTAACGGGGACAGGGGAAGCTTATGGCTACACCTTC CASSLTGTGEAYGYTF
- TRBJ1-2 TRBV4-2 - TGTGCCAGCAGCCAAGAGCCGGCCAACTATGGCTACACCTTC CASSQEPANYGYTF
- TRBJ2-1 TRBV29-1 TRBD1 TGCAGCACCCTGCGACAGGGACAGGGCTACAATGAGCAGTTCTTC CSTLRQGQGYNEQFF
- TRBJ2-7 TRBV18 - TGTGCCAGCTCACCACCGGTAGGGACCTACGAGCAGTACTTC CASSPPVGTYEQYF
- TRBJ2-1 TRBV27 - TGTGCCAGCAGTTTAGAGGTCGGAGGGGGTGGCGAGCAGTTCTTC CASSLEVGGGGEQFF
- TRBJ1-2 TRBV2 - TGTGCCAGCAGACCTCAAAACAGGATCCTTAACTATGGCTACACCTTC CASRPQNRILNYGYTF
- TRBJ1-1 TRBV5-4 - TGTGCCAGCAGCTTGGAGGCTGCTGCACCTGAAGCTTTCTTT CASSLEAAAPEAFF
- TRBJ1-1 TRBV2 - TGTGCCAGCGTGACAGGCCTGAGGGCTTTCTTT CASVTGLRAFF
- TRBJ2-7 TRBV7-9 - TGTGCCAGCAGCTTAGTCCCCTACGAGCAGTACTTC CASSLVPYEQYF
once TRBJ2-7 TRBV6-5 - TGTGCCAGCAGGCTTACTAGCTTGCACGAGCAGTACTTC CASRLTSLHEQYF
- TRBJ1-1 TRBV6-5 - TGTGCCAGCAGTTACTCGAGGGGTACTGAAGCTTTCTTT CASSYSRGTEAFF
- TRBJ2-7 TRBV10-3 - TGTGCCACGTCACAGGGATACGAGCAGTACTTC CATSQGYEQYF
- TRBJ1-6 TRBV5-1 TRBD1 TGCGCCAGCAGCTTGAATCAGGACAGGGGGTCTTCACCCCTCCACTTT CASSLNQDRGSSPLHF
- TRBJ2-7 TRBV12-5 - TGTGCTAGTGGTCACAATACCTACGAGCAGTACTTC CASGHNTYEQYF
- TRBJ1-5 TRBV21-1 - TGTGCCAGCAGCAAAGATCCTGAATTCACACAAACCATGGGACAGCCAGATCAGCCCCAGCATTTT CASSKDPEFTQTMGQPDQPQHF
- TRBJ1-2 TRBV9 - TGTGCCAGCAGCGTAGGGGCTCTCGGCTACACCTTC CASSVGALGYTF
- TRBJ2-3 TRBV29-1 - TGCAGCGTTGTCGGGCTAGCGATTGGCCCAGATACGCAGTATTTT CSVVGLAIGPDTQYF
- TRBJ2-3 TRBV4-2 TRBD2 TGTGCCAGCAGCCAGTCTATAGCGGGGGGGCCAGATACGCAGTATTTT CASSQSIAGGPDTQYF
- TRBJ2-3 TRBV5-4 - TGTGCCAGCAGCTTGAGGTCGCCCAACACAGATACGCAGTATTTT CASSLRSPNTDTQYF
- TRBJ2-2 TRBV6-5 TRBD2 TGTGCCACCCTGGGACTAGAAAACACCGGGGAGCTGTTTTTT CATLGLENTGELFF
- TRBJ1-1 TRBV11-2 - TGTGCCAGCAGCTTTACCAGCACTGAAGCTTTCTTT CASSFTSTEAFF
- TRBJ2-3 TRBV10-3 TRBD2 TGTGCCATCAGTGGGATGGGAGGGGAAGATACGCAGTATTTT CAISGMGGEDTQYF
- TRBJ2-7 TRBV7-2 TRBD1 TGTGCCAGCAGCAACCGACAGGGCCACTACGAGCAGTACTTC CASSNRQGHYEQYF
- TRBJ1-6 TRBV5-1 - TGCGCCAGCAGCCCGGACGGACGAAATTCACCCCTCCACTTT CASSPDGRNSPLHF
once TRBJ1-2 TRBV19 - TGTGCCAGTAGTACCCTCGTGACAGGAGTCTATGGCTACACCTTC CASSTLVTGVYGYTF
- TRBJ2-5 TRBV7-7 - TGTGCTAGCAGCCCACACCCCGGCCCCGAAGAGACCCAGTACTTC CASSPHPGPEETQYF
few TRBJ2-7 TRBV9 - TGTGCCAGCAGCAGTCGAGGGGGCGAGCAGTACTTC CASSSRGGEQYF
- TRBJ2-7 TRBV7-9 - TGTGCCAGCAGCTTAGGGCAATTCGAGCAGTACTTC CASSLGQFEQYF
- TRBJ2-5 TRBV4-1 - TGCGCCAGCAGCCAAGTTGGAGGAGAGACCCAGTACTTC CASSQVGGETQYF
- TRBJ2-7 TRBV4-2 - TGTGCCAGCAGCCCTTTCGCGTCCGGGTCCTACGAGCAGTACTTC CASSPFASGSYEQYF
- TRBJ2-7 TRBV27 - TGTGCCAGCAGCCCCCCACTTCGCCGGGCGAGCTCCTACGAGCAGTACTTC CASSPPLRRASSYEQYF
- TRBJ2-1 TRBV27 TRBD1 TGTGCCAGCAGTCCCCCCTACAGGGGGGCTGAGCAGTTCTTC CASSPPYRGAEQFF
few TRBJ2-1 TRBV6-1 TRBD1 TGTGCCAGCAGTGAAGCTACGGACAGGGCGCAGTTCTTC CASSEATDRAQFF
- TRBJ1-1 TRBV29-1 - TGCAGCGACCGGACGAACACTGAAGCTTTCTTT CSDRTNTEAFF
- TRBJ2-7 TRBV19 - TGTGCCACCCGAATTATGGACGGCCCCTACGAGCAGTACTTC CATRIMDGPYEQYF
- TRBJ1-2 TRBV5-4 TRBD1 TGTGCCAGCAGCGGCAGACAGGGTTCTGGCTACACCTTC CASSGRQGSGYTF
- TRBJ1-2 TRBV10-2 - TGCGCCAGCAGTGAGTCTAGGGGCCCCAATGGCTACACCTTC CASSESRGPNGYTF
- TRBJ1-2 TRBV27 TRBD1 TGTGCCAGCAGTTTTAGGACAGGGTACGGAGATAACTATGGCTACACCTTC CASSFRTGYGDNYGYTF
- TRBJ2-2 TRBV9 - TGTGCCAGCAGCGTCGCACCGAACACCGGGGAGCTGTTTTTT CASSVAPNTGELFF
- TRBJ1-3 TRBV6-5 - TGTGCCAGCAGTTACGCGGGAAACTCTGGAAACACCATATATTTT CASSYAGNSGNTIYF
- TRBJ2-7 TRBV2 - TGTGCCAGCAGTGATGGACTGTTTGACAGTAGCTCCTACGAGCAGTACTTC CASSDGLFDSSSYEQYF
- TRBJ2-7 TRBV2 - TGTGCCAGCCTCGGGTCCTACGAGCAGTACTTC CASLGSYEQYF
- TRBJ2-3 TRBV9 TRBD2 TGTGCCAGCTCTAGCGGGGGGGCAGGAGATACGCAGTATTTT CASSSGGAGDTQYF
- TRBJ2-2 TRBV7-9 - TGTGCCAGCAGCTCCAATTCCCCCGAGGGAGCTGGGAACACCGGGGAGCTGTTTTTT CASSSNSPEGAGNTGELFF
- TRBJ2-3 TRBV2 - TGTGCCAGCAGTGAGACAGATACGCAGTATTTT CASSETDTQYF
- TRBJ1-2 TRBV29-1 TRBD1 TGCAGCGTTTGGGGGACAGGCTTCTATGGCTACACCTTC CSVWGTGFYGYTF
- TRBJ2-7 TRBV14 - TGTGCCAGCAGTTTCAGCCCTCAACGGTCCTACGAGCAGTACTTC CASSFSPQRSYEQYF
- TRBJ1-1 TRBV18 - TGTGCCAGCTCACCACAGGGGCTAAACACTGAAGCTTTCTTT CASSPQGLNTEAFF
- TRBJ1-6 TRBV11-1 TRBD1 TGTGCCAGCAGCTTAGGGCAGGGGGGATATGGTTCACCCCTCCACTTT CASSLGQGGYGSPLHF
- TRBJ2-1 TRBV6-1 - TGTGCCAGCAGTGAAGCAACGGGGAGCTACAATGAGCAGTTCTTC CASSEATGSYNEQFF
- TRBJ1-4 TRBV12-5 - TGTGCTAGTGGCCCGGGGGCAACTAATGAAAAACTGTTTTTT CASGPGATNEKLFF